This T cell receptor (beta chain) is from a study of blood T cell repertoires in COVID-19. Study-level information: The recovered donors of Cohort 3 showed two negative PCRs, clearance, or symptom resolution.

The repertoire was sequenced with immunoSEQ multiplex PCR; TCRdb's copy has only in-frame clones and lacks some. The profile covers some 180,000 clones, with about 85% appearing a single time and under 30% taken by the ten largest. Looked up from germline, CDR1 is SQVTM and CDR2 is ANQGSEA. The V segment lost 7 bases and the J segment 4 bases; nucleotides outside the gene matches: 4. This CDR3 has 13 residues. The source is a middle-aged woman in a cohort exposed to, infected with or recovered from COVID-19 (not recorded which). The V call is TRBV29-1, the J call TRBJ2-7; 13 bases are shared with TRBD2. The sequencing input was PBMCs or T cells enriched from blood (not recorded which). This CDR3 is CSARLAGGYEQYF. As DNA, the CDR3 is TGCAGCGCCAGACTAGCGGGAGGATACGAGCAGTACTTC.